This passage covers 26 T cell receptor beta chains from one sample sequenced in a study of beta chain features in type 1 diabetes. Sequencing targeted expressed TCRB transcripts, as all isolated RNA had been reverse transcribed. Method: immunoSEQ multiplex PCR; TCRdb's copy keeps in-frame clones and lacks some. The table shows about half a million clones, with over 25% occurring only once. The sample consisted of naive CD4+ T cells from blood. These receptors were taken from a man aged 18 to 35 in good health.

This clone was seen only a few times. This sequence joins TRBV7-9 and TRBJ1-1; no firm D call. This CDR3 is 13 amino acids long. The V end lost 2 bases, the J end lost 4 bases, and 8 bases lay between the germline ends. Germline values: CDR1 SEHNR, CDR2 FQNEAQ (reference sequence). The CDR3 protein is CASSLISGTEAFF. Written as DNA, the CDR3 is TGTGCCAGCAGCTTAATCTCCGGCACTGAAGCTTTCTTT.

There are a few counts of this clone. The chain links TRBV29-1 to TRBJ2-4; TRBD1 matches at 9 bases. This CDR3 is 12 amino acids long. Trimming removed 7 bases from V and 9 bases from J; junction bases left unmatched: 7. The germline gives CDR1 SQVTM, CDR2 ANQGSEA. For the CDR3, the DNA is TGCAGCGCTAGGACAGGGGCGGGCATTCAGTACTTC. This gives the protein CSARTGAGIQYF.

There are a few counts of this clone. The chain links TRBV30 to TRBJ2-3; D might be TRBD2 (5 bases). The germline CDR1 and CDR2 sequences are GTSNPN and SVGIG (reference sequence). This CDR3 is built from 12 residues. The V end lost 4 bases, the J end lost 3 bases, and 8 bases lay between the germline ends. Here the CDR3 DNA reads TGTGCCTGGATGCGGGCGACAGATACGCAGTATTTT. This encodes CAWMRATDTQYF.

This clone was detected only a few times. The chain combines TRBV6-6 with TRBJ2-7; D is unclear. This CDR3 region has 15 residues. The V end was cut by 4 bases, the J end by 6 bases, with 19 bases between. Germline CDR1 and CDR2: MNHNY and SVGAGI (reference sequence). Here the CDR3 reads CASSSQALGSSEQYF. The DNA of the CDR3 is TGTGCCAGCAGTTCCCAGGCGCTAGGAAGCTCCGAGCAGTACTTC.

This clone turned up a few times. The rearrangement joins TRBV15 to TRBJ2-7, with 7 bases that match TRBD1. V lost 5 bases and J lost 4; bases outside the gene matches: 8. CDR1 LNHNV and CDR2 YYDKDF come from the germline V gene (reference sequence). The CDR3 has 14 residues. The CDR3 loop is CATSHVETGYEQYF. As DNA, the CDR3 is TGTGCCACCAGCCACGTGGAGACAGGGTACGAGCAGTACTTC.

The V call is TRBV4-3, the J call TRBJ1-2; D unresolved. CDR1 and CDR2 (germline): LGHNA, YSLEER. The CDR3 totals 15 residues. Trimming took off 0 bases at V and 3 bases at J, with 11 bases between the two ends. The CDR3 sequence: CASSQDYRDYYGYTF. The CDR3 nucleotides are TGCGCCAGCAGCCAAGATTACAGAGACTACTATGGCTACACCTTC.

This clone was seen a few times. This chain uses TRBV18 with TRBJ2-5, with TRBD2 matching 8 bases. The CDR3 sequence is 15 residues long. Germline loops: CDR1 KGHSH, CDR2 LQKENI. V lost 3 bases and J lost 0; bases outside the gene matches: 3. The CDR3 loop is CASSPGLVNQETQYF. The CDR3 DNA reads as TGTGCCAGCTCACCGGGACTAGTCAACCAAGAGACCCAGTACTTC.

The chain is built from TRBV29-1 and TRBJ2-1; 11 nucleotides match TRBD2. Trimming removed 6 bases from V and 7 bases from J; junction bases left unmatched: 8. Germline CDR1 reads SQVTM; CDR2 reads ANQGSEA. There are 14 residues in the CDR3. Here the CDR3 reads CSVPLAGGTNEQFF. DNA of the CDR3: TGCAGCGTCCCCCTAGCGGGAGGTACTAATGAGCAGTTCTTC.

This sequence joins TRBV30 and TRBJ2-1, with 7 bases fitting TRBD1. V was clipped by 0 bases and J by 10 bases; unmatched bases: 15. The CDR3 is 16 residues long. Germline-derived CDR1 and CDR2 are GTSNPN and SVGIG (reference sequence). The CDR3 protein is CAWSVRRGQGLGEQFF. In nucleotides, the CDR3 is TGTGCCTGGAGTGTACGTAGGGGGCAGGGCCTTGGGGAGCAGTTCTTC. Based on the CDR3 plus reference TRBV30 and TRBJ2-1, the full variable domain is SQTIHQWPATLVQPVGSPLSLECTVEGTSNPNLYWYRQAAGRGLQLLFYSVGIGQISSEVPQNLSASRPQDRQFILSSKKLLLSDSGFYLCAWSVRRGQGLGEQFFGPGTRLTVL.

The V gene is TRBV10-3, the J gene TRBJ2-1; D is possibly TRBD2 (5 bases). Germline CDR1 is ENHRY and CDR2 is SYGVKD. The CDR3 extends over 13 amino acids. Deletions cut 0 bases from V and 9 bases from J, with 9 bases between. The CDR3 loop reads CAISESDGGEQFF. Here the CDR3 DNA reads TGTGCCATCAGTGAGTCGGATGGAGGTGAGCAGTTCTTC.

This clone was seen once. The J gene is TRBJ2-1, the V gene TRBV7-9; TRBD2 matches 8 bases. The CDR3 has 17 amino acids. The V gene's germline CDR1 is SEHNR and CDR2 FQNEAQ (reference sequence). V shed 2 bases and J 4 bases; nucleotides not matched to a gene: 10. As DNA, the CDR3 is TGTGCCAGCAGCTTAAGAGGGAGAACTAGCGGTTACAATGAGCAGTTCTTC. As protein: CASSLRGRTSGYNEQFF. Drawing the rest from reference TRBV7-9 and TRBJ2-1, the complete variable domain is DTGVSQNPRHKITKRGQNVTFRCDPISEHNRLYWYRQTLGQGPEFLTYFQNEAQLEKSRLLSDRFSAERPKGSFSTLEIQRTEQGDSAMYLCASSLRGRTSGYNEQFFGPGTRLTVL.

The chain joins TRBV18 to TRBJ1-1; D is unclear. Germline V CDR1 and CDR2: KGHSH, LQKENI. Trimming shortened V by 2 bases and J by 0 bases, and 10 bases separated the two germline ends. The CDR3 is 15 amino acids. The CDR3 is CASSPGQMMNTEAFF. Written as DNA, the CDR3 is TGTGCCAGCTCACCAGGGCAAATGATGAACACTGAAGCTTTCTTT.

The rearrangement links TRBV30 to TRBJ1-2; D is ambiguous. Trimming left V 4 bases short and J 2 bases short, with 14 bases between. Germline V CDR1 and CDR2: GTSNPN, SVGIG (reference sequence). This CDR3 has 14 amino acids. This CDR3 is CAWTVWKENYGYTF. DNA for the CDR3: TGTGCCTGGACAGTATGGAAGGAGAACTATGGCTACACCTTC.

The chain links TRBV28 to TRBJ2-3, with D unresolved. The V and J ends lost 6 bases and 0 bases respectively, with 10 bases between them. The CDR3 runs to 14 residues. Germline values: CDR1 MDHEN, CDR2 SYDVKM. Written as DNA, the CDR3 is TGTGCCAGCAGATCAAGGCCAAGCACAGATACGCAGTATTTT. This encodes CASRSRPSTDTQYF.

This clone was recorded a few times. The chain links TRBV7-9 to TRBJ2-7; D is undetermined. V shed 1 base and J shed 6 bases, with 7 bases lying between them. This CDR3 has 12 amino acids. Germline V lookup: CDR1 SEHNR, CDR2 FQNEAQ (reference sequence). This chain's CDR3 is CASSLVAPEQYF. The DNA of the CDR3 is TGTGCCAGCAGCTTAGTGGCTCCCGAGCAGTACTTC.

Only a few counts were recorded for this clone. The chain is built from TRBV13 and TRBJ2-2; maybe TRBD1 (6 bases). The germline V gene has CDR1 PRHDT and CDR2 FYEKMQ (reference sequence). The V end was cut by 5 bases, the J end by 7 bases, with 11 bases between. This CDR3 contains 13 residues. The CDR3 loop reads CASSDRFGGELFF. The CDR3 DNA reads TGTGCCAGCAGCGACAGGTTTGGCGGGGAGCTGTTTTTT.

This clone showed up just a few times. V and J are TRBV7-2 and TRBJ2-7; D might be TRBD1 (6 bases). V lost 1 base and J lost 6, with 13 bases in between. The CDR3 totals 14 residues. CDR1 and CDR2 (germline): SGHTA, FQGNSA. The CDR3 coding sequence is TGTGCCAGCAGCTTAGGCAGACAGGTTTTCGAGCAGTACTTC. Its translation is CASSLGRQVFEQYF.

J is TRBJ2-1 and V is TRBV7-9; D is perhaps TRBD2 (5 bases). The germline V gene has CDR1 SEHNR and CDR2 FQNEAQ (reference sequence). Trimming took 3 bases from V and 3 from J, leaving 12 bases between them. The CDR3 contains 15 residues. The CDR3 here is CASSLSAEIYNEQFF. The DNA of the CDR3 is TGTGCCAGCAGCTTGTCAGCGGAAATCTACAATGAGCAGTTCTTC.

For this clone: Other DNA variants within this sample encode the same CDR3. V is TRBV29-1 and J is TRBJ2-7, with 11 bases aligning to TRBD2. CDR1 is SQVTM, CDR2 ANQGSEA, per germline. The CDR3 spans 13 residues. V was clipped by 7 bases and J by 4 bases; unmatched bases: 6. The CDR3 here is CSAGLAGGYEQYF. DNA for the CDR3: TGCAGCGCCGGACTAGCGGGTGGGTACGAGCAGTACTTC.

This clone was seen a handful of times. The V gene is TRBV5-1, the J gene TRBJ2-1; 8 nucleotides align to TRBD1. Germline CDR1 SGHRS, CDR2 YFSETQ. The CDR3 totals 15 residues. V shed 0 bases and J 6 bases; nucleotides not matched to a gene: 5. This chain's CDR3 is CASSLEGQGSNEQFF. CDR3 sequence (DNA): TGCGCCAGCAGCTTGGAAGGACAGGGATCCAATGAGCAGTTCTTC. Using reference TRBV5-1 and TRBJ2-1 for the parts outside the CDR3, the full variable domain is KAGVTQTPRYLIKTRGQQVTLSCSPISGHRSVSWYQQTPGQGLQFLFEYFSETQRNKGNFPGRFSGRQFSNSRSEMNVSTLELGDSALYLCASSLEGQGSNEQFFGPGTRLTVL.

In regard to this clone: The sample contains more than one DNA sequence encoding this CDR3. This rearrangement joins TRBV30 to TRBJ2-7; no clear D. Trimming left V 5 bases short and J 0 bases short, with 8 bases between. The length of the CDR3 is 12 residues. Germline CDR1 GTSNPN, CDR2 SVGIG (reference sequence). The CDR3 DNA is TGTGCCTGGGGTCGCCGCTCCTACGAGCAGTACTTC. Protein: CAWGRRSYEQYF.

Regarding this clone: The sample carries other DNA sequences with the same CDR3. The chain joins TRBV7-2 to TRBJ2-1; D is unresolved. V shed 1 base and J shed 0 bases, with 7 bases lying between them. In germline, CDR1 is SGHTA, CDR2 FQGNSA. This CDR3 region has 15 residues. The CDR3 DNA reads TGTGCCAGCAGCTTAGGTCTGAGCTCCTACAATGAGCAGTTCTTC. Its protein is CASSLGLSSYNEQFF.

This chain connects TRBV11-1 to TRBJ2-1; 9 bases line up with TRBD2. CDR3 length equals 14 residues. CDR1 and CDR2 (germline): SGHAT, FQDESV (reference sequence). The V and J ends lost 6 bases and 2 bases, in that order; junction bases with no gene match: 2. CDR3 region: CASRTSGAYNEQFF. CDR3 nucleotide sequence: TGTGCCAGCAGGACTAGCGGAGCCTACAATGAGCAGTTCTTC.

This chain uses TRBV18 with TRBJ2-5, with 9 bases aligning to TRBD2. This CDR3 region has 15 residues. The trim removed 3 bases at V and 1 base at J, leaving 3 bases unmatched. Germline CDR1 reads KGHSH; CDR2 reads LQKENI. In DNA, the CDR3 is TGTGCCAGCTCACCTCTGACTAGCGGCCAAGAGACCCAGTACTTC. Amino acids: CASSPLTSGQETQYF.

This clone came up a few times. This chain links TRBV30 with TRBJ2-5; either TRBD1 or TRBD2 may supply D (5 bases each). The V gene's germline CDR1 is GTSNPN and CDR2 SVGIG (reference sequence). The CDR3 covers 16 residues. V was cut by 4 bases and J by 5 bases, with 23 bases left in between. Here the CDR3 DNA reads TGTGCCTGGAATGTCCAGGGAGTGGGACGGGGCGAGACCCAGTACTTC. Its protein is CAWNVQGVGRGETQYF.

V and J are TRBV10-3 and TRBJ2-7, with 7 bases that match TRBD1. After removal of 5 bases from V and 2 bases from J, the junction contained 3 bases not matched to a gene. Per germline, CDR1 ENHRY and CDR2 SYGVKD. The CDR3 has 13 amino acids. The CDR3 region has the DNA TGTGCCATCAGTTATGACAGGGCCTACGAGCAGTACTTC. Residues: CAISYDRAYEQYF.